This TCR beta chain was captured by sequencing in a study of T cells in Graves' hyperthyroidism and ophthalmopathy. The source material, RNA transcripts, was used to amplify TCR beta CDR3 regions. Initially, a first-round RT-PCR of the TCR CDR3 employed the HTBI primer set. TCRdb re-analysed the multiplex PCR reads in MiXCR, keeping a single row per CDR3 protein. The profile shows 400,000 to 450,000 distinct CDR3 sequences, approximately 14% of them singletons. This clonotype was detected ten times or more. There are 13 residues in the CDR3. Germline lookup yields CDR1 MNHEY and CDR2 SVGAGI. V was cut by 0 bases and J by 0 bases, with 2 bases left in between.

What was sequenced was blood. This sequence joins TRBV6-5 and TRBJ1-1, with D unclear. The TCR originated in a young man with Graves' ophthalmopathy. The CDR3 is CASSYSVNTEAFF. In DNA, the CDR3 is TGTGCCAGCAGTTACTCGGTGAACACTGAAGCTTTCTTT.